Below are 20 T cell receptor beta chains sequenced from a single sample in a study of cytomegalovirus exposure and HLA in healthy donors. With 60 Vbeta and 13 Jbeta primers, the PCR was carried out. The data were produced by immunoSEQ multiplex PCR, yet TCRdb's version contains in-frame clones alone and is incomplete. The sample shows approximately 210,000 clones, around 81% of them seen only once. The sample comprised PBMCs. These receptors all come from a man aged 18 to 30 in good health and CMV-seronegative.

The rearrangement uses TRBV7-2 and TRBJ2-1; 12 nucleotides line up with TRBD2. V gave up 8 bases and J gave up 15 bases; unmatched junction bases: 8. The germline V gene has CDR1 SGHTA and CDR2 FQGNSA. This CDR3 is built from 12 residues. This CDR3 is CASGPLAGGPFF. As DNA, the CDR3 is TGTGCCAGCGGCCCCCTAGCGGGGGGGCCGTTCTTC.

This clone was seen only once. The rearrangement joins TRBV28 to TRBJ1-3; D is perhaps TRBD1 (5 bases). With 6 bases removed from V and 0 bases from J, the gap between germline ends came to 15 bases. The CDR3 has 16 residues. Germline V gives CDR1 MDHEN, CDR2 SYDVKM. The CDR3 loop is CASSRIQGSSGNTIYF. For the CDR3, the DNA is TGTGCCAGCAGCCGTATCCAGGGCAGCTCTGGAAACACCATATATTTT. Full variable domain (missing parts from reference TRBV28 and TRBJ1-3): DVKVTQSSRYLVKRTGEKVFLECVQDMDHENMFWYRQDPGLGLRLIYFSYDVKMKEKGDIPEGYSVSREKKERFSLILESASTNQTSMYLCASSRIQGSSGNTIYFGEGSWLTVV.

The chain couples TRBV30 to TRBJ2-1; 10 positions match TRBD2. The CDR3 is made up of 17 amino acids. CDR1 is GTSNPN, CDR2 SVGIG, per germline (reference sequence). Trimming removed 5 bases from V and 3 bases from J; junction bases left unmatched: 13. The CDR3 DNA reads TGTGCCTGGGAGGGGTCTAGCGGGAGCGGATTCTACAATGAGCAGTTCTTC. Translated: CAWEGSSGSGFYNEQFF.

V gene TRBV11-2 combines with J gene TRBJ2-3; D perhaps matches TRBD2 (5 bases). V dropped 4 bases and J dropped 5 bases, with 22 bases sitting between them. Germline values: CDR1 SGHAT, CDR2 FQNNGV. CDR3 size: 17 residues. The CDR3 region is CASSSPGVGEWRDTQYF. The CDR3, as DNA: TGTGCCAGCAGCTCACCCGGCGTCGGGGAATGGAGAGATACGCAGTATTTT.

The chain carries TRBV4-3 and TRBJ1-3; a weak D match, TRBD1 (6 bases). Germline CDR1 reads LGHNA; CDR2 reads YSLEER. The CDR3 has 17 residues. Trimming removed 0 bases from V and 6 bases from J, with 18 bases in between. The CDR3 protein is CASSQDLQGKIVNTIYF. As DNA, the CDR3 is TGCGCCAGCAGCCAAGATTTGCAGGGGAAGATTGTAAACACCATATATTTT.

This clone was observed a few times. CDR3 nucleotide sequence: TGCGCCAGCAGCTTAGCTTATCAGGGGACTGAGCAGTTCTTC. It yields the protein CASSLAYQGTEQFF. The V gene is TRBV5-1, the J gene TRBJ2-1; D may be TRBD1 (6 bases). Germline V gene data show CDR1 as SGHRS and CDR2 as YFSETQ. The V end lost 2 bases, the J end lost 9 bases, and 15 bases lay between the germline ends. The CDR3 is 14 residues long. Complete variable domain (other parts from reference TRBV5-1 and TRBJ2-1): KAGVTQTPRYLIKTRGQQVTLSCSPISGHRSVSWYQQTPGQGLQFLFEYFSETQRNKGNFPGRFSGRQFSNSRSEMNVSTLELGDSALYLCASSLAYQGTEQFFGPGTRLTVL.

This chain links TRBV5-1 with TRBJ2-5, with D possibly TRBD2 on 6 matching bases. The CDR3 is 16 residues long. Trimming left V 0 bases short and J 5 bases short, with 17 bases between. Germline-derived CDR1 and CDR2 are SGHRS and YFSETQ. Written as DNA, the CDR3 is TGCGCCAGCAGCTTGGGGACCCAATCCGCGGGGGAGACCCAGTACTTC. Its protein product is CASSLGTQSAGETQYF.

The chain is built from TRBV7-6 and TRBJ2-2; D unresolved. Germline CDR1 and CDR2: SGHVS and FNYEAQ. The CDR3 totals 16 residues. The V gene lost 5 bases and the J gene lost 3 bases, with 16 bases spanning the gap. The CDR3 region has the DNA TGTGCCAGCAGCAGTGGCCCTTCACAATACACCGGGGAGCTGTTTTTT. The encoded protein is CASSSGPSQYTGELFF. The whole variable domain, filled in from reference TRBV7-6 and TRBJ2-2, reads GAGVSQSPRYKVTKRGQDVALRCDPISGHVSLYWYRQALGQGPEFLTYFNYEAQQDKSGLPNDRFSAERPEGSISTLTIQRTEQRDSAMYRCASSSGPSQYTGELFFGEGSRLTVL.

This rearrangement joins TRBV2 to TRBJ2-3; 7 bases align to TRBD2. The germline gives CDR1 SNHLY, CDR2 FYNNEI. V shed 9 bases, J shed 3 bases, and the junction held 15 bases outside the gene matches. This CDR3 comprises 16 residues. The CDR3 loop reads CARGDGRAGGTDTQYF. The CDR3 DNA reads as TGTGCCAGGGGCGATGGGAGGGCTGGGGGTACAGATACGCAGTATTTT.

The CDR3 DNA reads TGCGCCAGCAGCCCCTATTGGGGGTTCGGGGGGGCGGACACCGGGGAGCTGTTTTTT. Translated, it gives CASSPYWGFGGADTGELFF. The V call is TRBV4-3, the J call TRBJ2-2; 8 bases align to TRBD2. J gave up 3 bases and V 4 bases, and 16 bases lay outside the gene matches. Germline assignment: CDR1 LGHNA and CDR2 YSLEER. The length of the CDR3 is 19 residues.

The chain employs TRBV12-5 and TRBJ1-5; perhaps TRBD1 as D (5 bases). CDR1 and CDR2 from the germline V gene are LGHNT and FRNRAP. The CDR3 runs to 18 residues. Trimming took 1 base from V and 0 from J, leaving 16 bases between them. The CDR3 sequence is CASGLGVRGGYSNQPQHF. As DNA, the CDR3 is TGTGCTAGTGGTTTGGGGGTGCGGGGGGGTTATAGCAATCAGCCCCAGCATTTT.

V gene TRBV29-1 combines with J gene TRBJ1-1; D is unclear. Germline V gene lookup returns CDR1 SQVTM and CDR2 ANQGSEA. The CDR3 length is 13 residues. V was shortened by 3 bases and J by 1 base, with 9 bases between the two germline ends. CDR3 bases: TGCAGCGTTGACCCCTCGAGGAACACTGAAGCTTTCTTT. The encoded protein is CSVDPSRNTEAFF.

The V call is TRBV5-1, the J call TRBJ2-1; D perhaps matches TRBD2 (6 bases). The V end was cut by 0 bases, the J end by 6 bases, with 13 bases between. Germline CDR1 SGHRS, CDR2 YFSETQ. The CDR3 is 15 amino acids. CDR3: CASSLGGARGNEQFF. The CDR3 DNA follows: TGCGCCAGCAGCTTGGGAGGGGCGCGGGGCAATGAGCAGTTCTTC.

The chain has TRBV14 and TRBJ2-3, with D unclear. The germline V and J ends were trimmed by 2 bases and 2 bases, with 5 bases remaining between them. CDR3 size: 13 residues. CDR1 SGHDN and CDR2 FVKESK come from the germline V gene. The CDR3 sequence: CASSQISTDTQYF. CDR3 bases: TGTGCCAGCAGCCAAATCTCCACAGATACGCAGTATTTT.

V usage is TRBV25-1 and J usage is TRBJ1-2, with 7 bases aligning to TRBD1. The CDR3 sequence is 16 residues long. The J segment lost 6 bases and the V segment lost 5 bases, leaving 15 bases of the junction unmatched. Germline lookup yields CDR1 MGHDK and CDR2 SYGVNS. CDR3 region: CASSPSTGDPADGYTF. The CDR3 nucleotides read TGTGCCAGCAGTCCATCAACAGGGGATCCGGCGGATGGCTACACCTTC.

V usage is TRBV28 and J usage is TRBJ2-1; 11 bases fit TRBD2. Unmatched junction bases numbered 10, after V lost 2 bases and J lost 16 bases. Germline CDR1 is MDHEN and CDR2 is SYDVKM. CDR3 length equals 14 residues. CDR3 coding DNA: TGTGCCAGCAGTTTAGGGACTAGCGGTCGGGAAAACTTCTTC. Its translation is CASSLGTSGRENFF. Combining the CDR3 with reference TRBV28 and TRBJ2-1 gives the whole variable domain DVKVTQSSRYLVKRTGEKVFLECVQDMDHENMFWYRQDPGLGLRLIYFSYDVKMKEKGDIPEGYSVSREKKERFSLILESASTNQTSMYLCASSLGTSGRENFFGPGTRLTVL.

The chain has TRBV11-3 and TRBJ2-3, with TRBD2 matching 11 bases. Trimming took 5 bases from V and 2 from J; bases not matched to a gene: 9. This CDR3 region has 17 residues. Germline V gene lookup returns CDR1 SGHNT and CDR2 YENEEA. Written as DNA, the CDR3 is TGTGCCAGCAGCCCTTTTGGACTAGCGGGTAACACAGATACGCAGTATTTT. Amino acids: CASSPFGLAGNTDTQYF.

This chain uses TRBV9 with TRBJ1-2, with D possibly being TRBD1 (5 bases). The CDR3 has 13 residues. Germline CDR1 reads SGDLS; CDR2 reads YYNGEE. The V and J ends lost 0 bases and 8 bases respectively, with 11 bases between them. CDR3 coding DNA: TGTGCCAGCAGCGTAGTGGCAGGGCAAGGCTACACCTTC. Its translation is CASSVVAGQGYTF.

V is TRBV29-1 and J is TRBJ2-5; D is unresolved. Trimming shortened V by 5 bases and J by 5 bases, and 12 bases separated the two germline ends. The CDR3 covers 12 residues. Per the germline V gene, CDR1 is SQVTM and CDR2 is ANQGSEA. The CDR3 region is CSVRVAGETQYF. The DNA of the CDR3 is TGCAGCGTTAGAGTAGCTGGGGAGACCCAGTACTTC. Full variable domain (remainder filled in from reference TRBV29-1 and TRBJ2-5): SAVISQKPSRDICQRGTSLTIQCQVDSQVTMMFWYRQQPGQSLTLIATANQGSEATYESGFVIDKFPISRPNLTFSTLTVSNMSPEDSSIYLCSVRVAGETQYFGPGTRLLVL.

The V and J genes are TRBV9 and TRBJ2-1; tentative D call: TRBD1 (5 bases). This CDR3 comprises 15 residues. Trimming stripped 0 bases from V and 0 bases from J, with 7 bases between. The V gene's germline CDR1 is SGDLS and CDR2 YYNGEE. This CDR3 is CASSVGDSSYNEQFF. The DNA for the CDR3 is TGTGCCAGCAGCGTAGGTGACAGCTCCTACAATGAGCAGTTCTTC.